Shown below are 28 T cell receptor beta chains from a single sample sequenced in a study of cytomegalovirus exposure and HLA in healthy donors. Method: immunoSEQ multiplex PCR; TCRdb's copy keeps in-frame clones and lacks some. This repertoire shows 100,000 to 150,000 clones, around 96% found once; its top ten account for 1.7%. The sample consisted of PBMCs. These receptors all stem from a man aged 18 to 30 in good health and CMV-seronegative.

This chain connects TRBV9 to TRBJ1-1; maybe TRBD1 (5 bases). The length of the CDR3 is 12 residues. Germline CDR1 SGDLS, CDR2 YYNGEE. Deletions cut 6 bases from V and 2 bases from J, with 8 bases between. Written as DNA, the CDR3 is TGTGCCAGCACGGGGGGTAACACTGAAGCTTTCTTT. Translation gives CASTGGNTEAFF.

The chain links TRBV5-6 to TRBJ1-2; possibly TRBD1 for D (5 bases). The CDR3 length is 14 residues. The ends were cut back, 1 base at V and 7 bases at J, with 14 bases in the middle. Germline V gene data show CDR1 as SGHDT and CDR2 as YYEEEE. The CDR3 DNA sequence: TGTGCCAGCAGCTTGTTGGCGGGGCGAACTGGCTACACCTTC. Translating gives CASSLLAGRTGYTF.

The V call is TRBV18, the J call TRBJ2-3; TRBD1 matches at 8 bases. Trimming cost V 6 bases and J 2 bases; bases outside gene matches: 4. CDR1 is KGHSH, CDR2 LQKENI, per germline. This CDR3 has 14 residues. Here the CDR3 DNA reads TGTGCCAGCTCTTGGACAGGGCCCACAGATACGCAGTATTTT. Protein sequence: CASSWTGPTDTQYF.

The chain has TRBV5-8 and TRBJ2-2; unclear D gene. The CDR3 has 13 residues. The germline V gene encodes CDR1 SGHTS and CDR2 YDEGEE. V lost 2 bases and J lost 2, with 4 bases in between. The CDR3 sequence: CASSFQNTGELFF. CDR3 nucleotides: TGTGCCAGCAGCTTCCAAAACACCGGGGAGCTGTTTTTT.

This chain links TRBV11-2 with TRBJ2-2; TRBD2 agrees at 9 bases. Germline trimming cut 11 bases from V and 2 bases from J; bases unmatched to any gene: 3. CDR3 length: 13 residues. CDR1 is SGHAT and CDR2 is FQNNGV in the germline V gene. The CDR3 bases are TGTGCCGGACTAGCGACTAACACCGGGGAGCTGTTTTTT. Amino acid sequence: CAGLATNTGELFF.

This sequence joins TRBV2 and TRBJ1-1; D is possibly TRBD1 (6 bases). Between the trimmed V and J ends, which lost 1 base and 6 bases, there was a span of 12 bases. The germline V gene encodes CDR1 SNHLY and CDR2 FYNNEI. CDR3 size: 14 residues. In DNA, the CDR3 is TGTGCCAGCAGTGAAGGTCGGGCAGGGGCTGAAGCTTTCTTT. It translates to CASSEGRAGAEAFF. The variable domain in full, completed from reference TRBV2 and TRBJ1-1, reads EPEVTQTPSHQVTQMGQEVILRCVPISNHLYFYWYRQILGQKVEFLVSFYNNEISEKSEIFDDQFSVERPDGSNFTLKIRSTKLEDSAMYFCASSEGRAGAEAFFGQGTRLTVV.

The V gene is TRBV7-9, the J gene TRBJ2-1, with D possibly being TRBD1 (6 bases). V shed 4 bases and J shed 10 bases, with 8 bases lying between them. In germline, CDR1 is SEHNR, CDR2 FQNEAQ (reference sequence). The length of the CDR3 is 11 residues. The CDR3 DNA is TGTGCCAGCAGCTCCCAGGGGGAGCAGTTCTTC. It yields the protein CASSSQGEQFF.

The V and J genes are TRBV7-3 and TRBJ2-7, with 7 bases aligning to TRBD1. J was trimmed by 5 bases and V by 1 base; bases with no gene match: 5. Looked up from germline, CDR1 is SGHTA and CDR2 is FQGTGA. The CDR3 length is 14 residues. The CDR3 nucleotides are TGTGCCAGCAGCTTAAGCAGGGGGAGCAACGAGCAGTACTTC. It specifies CASSLSRGSNEQYF.

Remarks on this clone: This same CDR3 is encoded by further DNA sequences in the sample. V is TRBV27 and J is TRBJ2-7, with TRBD1 as a possible D gene (6 bases). V was cut by 5 bases and J by 3 bases, with 11 bases left in between. The CDR3 totals 13 residues. CDR1 MNHEY and CDR2 SMNVEV come from the germline V gene (reference sequence). The CDR3 nucleotides read TGTGCCAGCAGTCCAGGACAGTACTACGAGCAGTACTTC. This sequence encodes CASSPGQYYEQYF.

This chain joins TRBV7-2 and TRBJ2-6; TRBD1 agrees at 8 bases. V shed 0 bases and J 2 bases; nucleotides not matched to a gene: 12. CDR3 size: 20 residues. CDR1 and CDR2 from the germline V gene are SGHTA and FQGNSA. This CDR3 reads CASSLATRRTGWPGANVLTF. In nucleotides, the CDR3 is TGTGCCAGCAGCTTAGCGACACGGAGGACAGGGTGGCCTGGGGCCAACGTCCTGACTTTC.

The V gene is TRBV11-1, the J gene TRBJ2-7, with D possibly being TRBD1 (6 bases). Germline assignment: CDR1 SGHAT and CDR2 FQDESV (reference sequence). The CDR3 runs to 15 residues. V dropped 6 bases and J dropped 5 bases, with 20 bases sitting between them. The CDR3 protein is CASSQRAGAVDEQYF. The CDR3 nucleotides are TGTGCCAGCAGTCAAAGGGCAGGGGCGGTGGACGAGCAGTACTTC. The whole variable domain, filled in from reference TRBV11-1 and TRBJ2-7, reads EAEVAQSPRYKITEKSQAVAFWCDPISGHATLYWYRQILGQGPELLVQFQDESVVDDSQLPKDRFSAERLKGVDSTLKIQPAELGDSAMYLCASSQRAGAVDEQYFGPGTRLTVT.

V and J are TRBV27 and TRBJ2-5, with 9 nucleotides matching TRBD2. Germline trimming cut 3 bases from V and 5 bases from J; bases unmatched to any gene: 10. The CDR3 loop spans 16 amino acids. From germline, CDR1 is MNHEY and CDR2 SMNVEV (reference sequence). CDR3 coding DNA: TGTGCCAGCAGTTTGTCTAGCGGGAATATCCTGGAGACCCAGTACTTC. It is translated as CASSLSSGNILETQYF.

The table lists this clone with a count of one. The chain links TRBV7-2 to TRBJ2-7, with D perhaps TRBD1 (5 bases). Trimming took off 5 bases at V and 2 bases at J, with 13 bases between the two ends. Germline-derived CDR1 and CDR2 are SGHTA and FQGNSA. The CDR3 contains 14 residues. The CDR3 coding sequence is TGTGCCAGCAGCCCCCAGACAGCAGCCTACGAGCAGTACTTC. It codes for CASSPQTAAYEQYF.

The rearrangement joins TRBV9 to TRBJ1-1; 7 bases line up with TRBD1. Per germline, CDR1 SGDLS and CDR2 YYNGEE. This CDR3 has 18 residues. With 4 bases clipped from V and 0 bases from J, the junction kept 15 bases outside the gene matches. The CDR3: CASSSPTWTGSMNTEAFF. The CDR3 bases are TGTGCCAGCAGCTCTCCTACTTGGACAGGATCTATGAACACTGAAGCTTTCTTT.

The rearrangement links TRBV9 to TRBJ1-2; D call uncertain. The V gene's germline CDR1 is SGDLS and CDR2 YYNGEE. CDR3 length: 10 residues. V was pared by 6 bases and J by 8 bases, with 8 bases between. This CDR3 reads CASNGRGYTF. CDR3 coding DNA: TGTGCCAGCAATGGGCGCGGCTACACCTTC.

The chain employs TRBV29-1 and TRBJ2-1, with TRBD2 matching 8 bases. The V gene's germline CDR1 is SQVTM and CDR2 ANQGSEA. This CDR3 is built from 10 residues. V shed 6 bases and J 16 bases; nucleotides not matched to a gene: 8. CDR3 coding DNA: TGCAGCGTAGTCAGCGGGAGCTACTTCTTC. It codes for CSVVSGSYFF.

The rearrangement uses TRBV6-1 and TRBJ2-7; 11 nucleotides line up with TRBD2. Trimming cost V 9 bases and J 4 bases; bases outside gene matches: 5. This CDR3 spans 13 amino acids. In germline, CDR1 is MNHNS, CDR2 SASEGT. The DNA of the CDR3 is TGTGCCAGTGGACTAGCGGGTTATTACGAGCAGTACTTC. Translation gives CASGLAGYYEQYF.

The V and J genes are TRBV28 and TRBJ2-7, with D possibly matching TRBD2 (6 bases). This CDR3 contains 14 residues. V lost 6 bases, J lost 3 bases, and 15 bases lay in between. Germline CDR1 is MDHEN and CDR2 is SYDVKM. The CDR3 DNA reads TGTGCCAGCAGGCGGGGCCTTGAGTACTACGAGCAGTACTTC. Translation gives CASRRGLEYYEQYF.

The chain employs TRBV5-5 and TRBJ2-7; no reliable D call. The V gene lost 0 bases and the J gene lost 6 bases, with 4 bases spanning the gap. The CDR3 is 11 residues long. The V gene's germline CDR1 is SGHKS and CDR2 YYEKEE (reference sequence). The CDR3 spells CASSLAVEQYF. In DNA, the CDR3 is TGTGCCAGCAGCTTGGCTGTCGAGCAGTACTTC.

This rearrangement joins TRBV6-5 to TRBJ1-2; 8 positions agree with TRBD1. Losses at the gene ends were 6 bases for V and 5 bases for J; bases not matched to a gene: 11. Germline V gives CDR1 MNHEY, CDR2 SVGAGI. This CDR3 spans 15 amino acids. The CDR3, as DNA: TGTGCCAGCAGGCCAGGGACAGGAGCCTCATATGGCTACACCTTC. Protein: CASRPGTGASYGYTF.

V usage is TRBV11-3 and J usage is TRBJ2-5; 11 bases map to TRBD2. The CDR3 is made up of 16 amino acids. V lost 5 bases and J lost 1; bases outside the gene matches: 6. Germline lookup yields CDR1 SGHNT and CDR2 YENEEA. CDR3 amino acids: CASSPRLAGLQETQYF. As DNA, the CDR3 is TGTGCCAGCAGCCCGAGACTAGCGGGACTCCAAGAGACCCAGTACTTC.

The J gene is TRBJ2-7, the V gene TRBV15; D not certain. This CDR3 spans 14 amino acids. V lost 4 bases, J lost 1 base, and 11 bases lay in between. Germline V lookup: CDR1 LNHNV, CDR2 YYDKDF (reference sequence). CDR3 sequence (DNA): TGTGCCACCAGCAATCGAGGCCTTTCCTACGAGCAGTACTTC. As protein: CATSNRGLSYEQYF.

This sequence joins TRBV7-3 and TRBJ2-7; the match to TRBD2 covers 11 bases. V lost 5 bases, J lost 4 bases, and 10 bases stayed unmatched. Germline V CDR1 and CDR2: SGHTA, FQGTGA. The CDR3 loop spans 16 amino acids. CDR3 bases: TGTGCCAGCAGCCGGAAACTAGCGGGAGAATCTTACGAGCAGTACTTC. Protein: CASSRKLAGESYEQYF.

The V gene is TRBV7-9, the J gene TRBJ2-7, with a possible D match to TRBD2 (6 bases). CDR3 length: 16 amino acids. Looked up from germline, CDR1 is SEHNR and CDR2 is FQNEAQ (reference sequence). V gave up 0 bases and J gave up 7 bases, with 19 bases separating them. CDR3 in DNA: TGTGCCAGCAGCTTAGCGCCCCGGGACTTAGAGGGGGAGCAGTACTTC. This sequence encodes CASSLAPRDLEGEQYF.

The CDR3 reads CASRRAANYGYTF. Written as DNA, the CDR3 is TGTGCCAGCAGGAGGGCTGCTAACTATGGCTACACCTTC. The gene calls are TRBV6-5 and TRBJ1-2; no clear D. CDR1 MNHEY and CDR2 SVGAGI come from the germline V gene. There are 13 residues in the CDR3. With 6 bases removed from V and 0 bases from J, the gap between germline ends came to 8 bases.

J is TRBJ2-1 and V is TRBV11-1; D is perhaps TRBD1 (7 bases). Looked up from germline, CDR1 is SGHAT and CDR2 is FQDESV (reference sequence). This CDR3 is 14 amino acids long. V lost 8 bases, J lost 10 bases, and 21 bases lay in between. The CDR3 loop reads CASSQGRDGQEQFF. CDR3 bases: TGTGCCAGCTCACAGGGGCGGGACGGACAGGAGCAGTTCTTC.

This clone was detected a few times. The chain couples TRBV5-1 to TRBJ2-1; TRBD2 might be the D (6 bases). V was trimmed by 0 bases and J by 0 bases, leaving 19 bases between them. CDR3 length equals 19 residues. CDR1 is SGHRS, CDR2 YFSETQ, per germline. CDR3 DNA: TGCGCCAGCAGCTTGGGATCTAAAGTGGCGGGGAGCTCCTACAATGAGCAGTTCTTC. Its translation: CASSLGSKVAGSSYNEQFF.

This clone has a single count. The chain links TRBV4-1 to TRBJ2-1; perhaps TRBD1 as D (5 bases). Germline values: CDR1 MGHRA, CDR2 YSYEKL. The CDR3 totals 18 residues. V shed 3 bases and J shed 0 bases, with 18 bases lying between them. The CDR3 loop is CASSHPGKGPSSYNEQFF. DNA of the CDR3: TGCGCCAGCAGCCATCCTGGAAAGGGGCCCAGCTCCTACAATGAGCAGTTCTTC.